This T cell receptor (beta chain) was sequenced during a study of T cell responses to AZD1222 COVID-19 vaccine. Study background: Second-dose intervals near 4 or 12 weeks were combined.

Remarks on this clone: No antigen is known for it.

Produced via immunoSEQ multiplex PCR; TCRdb's table is partial and in-frame only. The sample lists around 140,000 clones; 93% were seen once. General observations from the study: Recipients of AZD1222 seropositive at baseline numbered only six or seven.

The clonotype originates from an adult in good health. This sample comprised peripheral blood, obtained on day 0 of AZD1222 vaccination.

The CDR3, as DNA: TGTGCCAGCAGTTTGTTGATCACCGGGGAGCTGTTTTTT. It codes for CASSLLITGELFF. The chain recombines TRBV12-3 or TRBV12-4 with TRBJ2-2, with unresolved D. Trimming shortened V by 3 bases and J by 4 bases, and 6 bases separated the two germline ends. The CDR3 has 13 residues.